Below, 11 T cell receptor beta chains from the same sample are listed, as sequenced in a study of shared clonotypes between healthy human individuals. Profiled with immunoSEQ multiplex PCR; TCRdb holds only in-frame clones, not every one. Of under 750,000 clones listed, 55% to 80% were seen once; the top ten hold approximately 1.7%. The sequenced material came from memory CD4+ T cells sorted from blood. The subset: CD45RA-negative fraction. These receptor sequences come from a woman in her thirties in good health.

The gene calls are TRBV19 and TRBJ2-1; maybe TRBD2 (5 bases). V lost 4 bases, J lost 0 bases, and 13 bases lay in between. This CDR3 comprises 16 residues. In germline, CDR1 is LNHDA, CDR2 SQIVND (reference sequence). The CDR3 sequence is CASSRELGSSYNEQFF. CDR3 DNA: TGTGCCAGTAGTAGGGAGCTGGGGAGCTCCTACAATGAGCAGTTCTTC.

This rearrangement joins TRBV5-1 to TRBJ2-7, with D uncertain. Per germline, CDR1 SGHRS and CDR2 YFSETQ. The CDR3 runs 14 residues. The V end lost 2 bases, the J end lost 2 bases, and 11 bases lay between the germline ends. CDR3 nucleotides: TGCGCCAGCAGCTTAACTAAGGGCCCCTACGAGCAGTACTTC. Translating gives CASSLTKGPYEQYF.

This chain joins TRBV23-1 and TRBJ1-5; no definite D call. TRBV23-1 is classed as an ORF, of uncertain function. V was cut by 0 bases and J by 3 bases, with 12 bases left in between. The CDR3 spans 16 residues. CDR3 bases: TGCGCCAGCAGTCAATCGATTGCAGGTGCCAATCAGCCCCAGCATTTT. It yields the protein CASSQSIAGANQPQHF.

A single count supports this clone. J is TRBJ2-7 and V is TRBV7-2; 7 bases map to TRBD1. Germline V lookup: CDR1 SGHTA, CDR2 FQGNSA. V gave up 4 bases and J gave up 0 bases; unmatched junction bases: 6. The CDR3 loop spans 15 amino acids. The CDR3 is CASSWRQGSSYEQYF. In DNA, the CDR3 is TGTGCCAGCAGCTGGAGACAGGGAAGCTCCTACGAGCAGTACTTC.

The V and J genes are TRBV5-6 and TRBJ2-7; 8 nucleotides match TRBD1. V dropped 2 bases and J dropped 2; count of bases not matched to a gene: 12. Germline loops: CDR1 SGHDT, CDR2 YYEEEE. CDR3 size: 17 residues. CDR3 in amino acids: CASSFTFGQGSPYEQYF. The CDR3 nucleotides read TGTGCCAGCAGCTTCACATTCGGACAGGGATCCCCCTACGAGCAGTACTTC.

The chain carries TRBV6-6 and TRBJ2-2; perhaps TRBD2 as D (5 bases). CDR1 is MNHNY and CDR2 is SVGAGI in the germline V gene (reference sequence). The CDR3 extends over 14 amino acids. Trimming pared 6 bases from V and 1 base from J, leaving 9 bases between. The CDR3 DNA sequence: TGTGCCAGCAGGGCAGGACTGAACACCGGGGAGCTGTTTTTT. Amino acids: CASRAGLNTGELFF.

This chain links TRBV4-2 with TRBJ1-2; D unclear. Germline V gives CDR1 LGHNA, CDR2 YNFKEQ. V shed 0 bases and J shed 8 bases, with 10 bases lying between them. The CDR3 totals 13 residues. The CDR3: CASSQDGVPGYTF. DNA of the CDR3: TGTGCCAGCAGCCAAGATGGGGTTCCAGGCTACACCTTC.

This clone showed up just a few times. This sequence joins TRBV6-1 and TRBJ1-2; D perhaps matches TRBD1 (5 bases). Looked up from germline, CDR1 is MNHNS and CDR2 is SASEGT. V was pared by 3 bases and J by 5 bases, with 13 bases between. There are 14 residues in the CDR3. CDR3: CASSEGPTVYGYTF. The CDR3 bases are TGTGCCAGCAGTGAGGGGCCTACAGTGTATGGCTACACCTTC.

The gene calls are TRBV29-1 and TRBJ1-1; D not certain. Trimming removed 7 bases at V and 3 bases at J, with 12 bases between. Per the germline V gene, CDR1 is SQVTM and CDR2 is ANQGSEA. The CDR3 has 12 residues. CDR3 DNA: TGCAGCGCCCGCAGCGGAGACACTGAAGCTTTCTTT. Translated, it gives CSARSGDTEAFF.

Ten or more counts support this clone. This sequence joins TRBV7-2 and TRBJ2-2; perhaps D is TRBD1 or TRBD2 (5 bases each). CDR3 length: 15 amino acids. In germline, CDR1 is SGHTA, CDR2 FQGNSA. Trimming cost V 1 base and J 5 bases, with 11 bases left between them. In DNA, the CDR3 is TGTGCCAGCAGCTTAGGGTGGGACCAGACCGGGGAGCTGTTTTTT. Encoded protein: CASSLGWDQTGELFF. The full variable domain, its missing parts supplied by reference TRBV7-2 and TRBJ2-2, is GAGVSQSPSNKVTEKGKDVELRCDPISGHTALYWYRQSLGQGLEFLIYFQGNSAPDKSGLPSDRFSAERTGGSVSTLTIQRTQQEDSAVYLCASSLGWDQTGELFFGEGSRLTVL.

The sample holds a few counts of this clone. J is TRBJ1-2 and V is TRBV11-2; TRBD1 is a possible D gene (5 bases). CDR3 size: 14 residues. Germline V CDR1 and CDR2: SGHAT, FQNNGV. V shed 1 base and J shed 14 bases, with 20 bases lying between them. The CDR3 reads CASSLVVSSPGTTF. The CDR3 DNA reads TGTGCCAGCAGCTTAGTCGTCTCGTCGCCGGGGACTACCTTC. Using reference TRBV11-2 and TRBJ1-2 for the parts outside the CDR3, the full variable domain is EAGVAQSPRYKIIEKRQSVAFWCNPISGHATLYWYQQILGQGPKLLIQFQNNGVVDDSQLPKDRFSAERLKGVDSTLKIQPAKLEDSAVYLCASSLVVSSPGTTFGSGTRLTVV.